The table lists the clone carrying this T cell receptor beta chain with many counts. Unique molecular identifiers were built into the TCRbeta library. Using its own MiXCR run on the PCR reads, TCRdb lists one record per CDR3 protein. This sample has about 110,000 distinct CDR3 sequences, with about 23% found just once. CDR1 KGHDR and CDR2 SFDVKD come from the germline V gene. The CDR3 contains 15 residues. V lost 9 bases and J 0 bases, leaving 14 bases between the germline ends. This sample is part of a study of T-cell reconstitution after alpha-beta-depleted transplantation in children. The source of this sequence is a male patient aged 2-15 years who had a stem cell transplant for chronic granulomatous disease, so the T cells may come from the graft donor. V usage is TRBV24-1 and J usage is TRBJ2-1, with a possible D match to TRBD2 (6 bases). The sequencing here drew on PBMCs, mostly from graft donor cells, taken 180 days after TCRalphabeta/CD19-depleted stem cell transplant. Written as DNA, the CDR3 is TGTGCCACCGGACTTAGCGGCAGCTCCTACAATGAGCAGTTCTTC. Its protein product is CATGLSGSSYNEQFF.